Shown below are 13 T cell receptor beta chains from a single sample sequenced in a study of blood T cell repertoires in COVID-19 (dated by TCRdb to 2018 to 2020). The library was built by means of the immunoSEQ multiplex PCR assay. Here the immuneACCESS table is served through TCRdb, limited to in-frame sequences with V and J called. Missing clones are a known gap in these copies; in checked studies unresolved V genes cover under half, and the rest lacks a known reason. For this sample there are some 46,000 clones; 80% to 90% appear just once. The ten largest account for approximately 15% of the sample. The sample was peripheral blood. Receptors were obtained from a man aged 55 to 69 with active COVID-19.

CDR3 sequence reads: CASSLGLTSGSSTDTQYF. The CDR3 nucleotides read TGCGCCAGCAGCTTGGGTTTGACTAGCGGTTCTAGCACAGATACGCAGTATTTT. The chain is built from TRBV5-1 and TRBJ2-3; 9 bases match TRBD2. This CDR3 region has 18 residues. The V gene end was trimmed by 0 bases and the J gene end by 0 bases; junction bases not matched to a gene: 8. Germline-derived CDR1 and CDR2 are SGHRS and YFSETQ.

This clone was seen once. This chain links TRBV27 with TRBJ1-3, with TRBD1 matching over 7 bases. CDR1 and CDR2 from the germline V gene are MNHEY and SMNVEV (reference sequence). Trimming removed 5 bases from V and 2 bases from J; junction bases left unmatched: 6. The CDR3 totals 15 residues. The CDR3 DNA sequence: TGTGCCAGCAGTCAGGACAGGAGGCCTGGAAACACCATATATTTT. Its protein product is CASSQDRRPGNTIYF.

This clone was seen more than once but under ten times. This chain connects TRBV2 to TRBJ1-6; 7 bases are shared with TRBD1. CDR1 and CDR2 from the germline V gene are SNHLY and FYNNEI. V was clipped by 7 bases and J by 9 bases; unmatched bases: 3. This CDR3 comprises 12 residues. The CDR3 nucleotides are TGTGCCAGCACGGACAGGAGTTCACCCCTCCACTTT. Encoded protein: CASTDRSSPLHF.

V and J are TRBV2 and TRBJ1-6; possible D gene TRBD1, 5 bases. The CDR3 runs to 13 residues. Germline CDR1 and CDR2: SNHLY and FYNNEI. V lost 7 bases and J lost 6, with 10 bases in between. In DNA, the CDR3 is TGTGCCAGCACTAGGGGTCGTAATTCACCCCTCCACTTT. Its protein is CASTRGRNSPLHF.

As for this clone: A read error may produce the germline difference seen at one junction end. This chain links TRBV7-2 with TRBJ2-1; TRBD2 might be the D (7 bases). CDR3 size: 15 residues. In germline, CDR1 is SGHTA, CDR2 FQGNSA. CDR3 DNA: TGTGCCAGCAGGTTAGGGGGGGTCCGATACAATGAGCAGTTCTTC. Its translation is CASRLGGVRYNEQFF.

The CDR3 nucleotides are TGTGCCAGCAGCTTGGGAGGGTCGATCACTGAAGCTTTCTTT. Protein: CASSLGGSITEAFF. This chain connects TRBV5-6 to TRBJ1-1, with D unresolved. This CDR3 comprises 14 residues. V shed 0 bases and J shed 4 bases, with 10 bases lying between them. Germline V gene data show CDR1 as SGHDT and CDR2 as YYEEEE.

This rearrangement joins TRBV7-2 to TRBJ2-7; TRBD1 matches at 8 bases. V lost 5 bases to trimming and J lost 3 bases; unmatched junction nucleotides: 3. Germline V gene data show CDR1 as SGHTA and CDR2 as FQGNSA. The CDR3 runs 13 residues. Here the CDR3 reads CASSTGQGYEQYF. CDR3 sequence (DNA): TGTGCCAGCAGCACCGGACAGGGCTACGAGCAGTACTTC. Using reference TRBV7-2 and TRBJ2-7 for the parts outside the CDR3, the full variable domain is GAGVSQSPSNKVTEKGKDVELRCDPISGHTALYWYRQSLGQGLEFLIYFQGNSAPDKSGLPSDRFSAERTGGSVSTLTIQRTQQEDSAVYLCASSTGQGYEQYFGPGTRLTVT.

The chain uses TRBV18 and TRBJ2-2, with D maybe TRBD1 (5 bases). The germline V gene has CDR1 KGHSH and CDR2 LQKENI. The CDR3 spans 17 residues. The V gene lost 3 bases and the J gene lost 0 bases, with 14 bases spanning the gap. The CDR3 here is CASSPGQLLANTGELFF. The CDR3 DNA is TGTGCCAGCTCACCCGGACAACTTCTCGCGAACACCGGGGAGCTGTTTTTT. Drawing the rest from reference TRBV18 and TRBJ2-2, the complete variable domain is NAGVMQNPRHLVRRRGQEARLRCSPMKGHSHVYWYRQLPEEGLKFMVYLQKENIIDESGMPKERFSAEFPKEGPSILRIQQVVRGDSAAYFCASSPGQLLANTGELFFGEGSRLTVL.

This chain uses TRBV7-9 with TRBJ2-1; D might be TRBD2 (6 bases). V shed 1 base and J shed 9 bases, with 13 bases lying between them. CDR1 and CDR2 from the germline V gene are SEHNR and FQNEAQ (reference sequence). This CDR3 region has 14 residues. CDR3 coding DNA: TGTGCCAGCAGCTTAGTGGGGGGTCAAGGTGAGCAGTTCTTC. Translating it yields CASSLVGGQGEQFF.

This clone is medium-sized (0.01 to 0.1%) within its sample. The chain carries TRBV7-6 and TRBJ2-7; a possible D gene is TRBD1 (5 bases). The V end was cut by 5 bases, the J end by 3 bases, with 29 bases between. Germline V lookup: CDR1 SGHVS, CDR2 FNYEAQ. CDR3 length: 19 residues. The CDR3 spells CASSPRTPLFETGDYEQYF. The CDR3 region has the DNA TGTGCCAGCAGCCCGCGCACCCCCCTGTTTGAAACAGGAGACTACGAGCAGTACTTC.

This clone came up a few times. This chain links TRBV7-2 with TRBJ2-7; 10 nucleotides match TRBD1. V trimming: 3 bases; J trimming: 6 bases; junction bases outside the gene matches: 8. The V gene's germline CDR1 is SGHTA and CDR2 FQGNSA. The CDR3 is 15 residues long. The CDR3 reads CASSFDRDRGAEQYF. The CDR3 DNA reads as TGTGCCAGCAGCTTTGACCGGGACAGGGGTGCCGAGCAGTACTTC.

The V gene is TRBV19, the J gene TRBJ1-1; TRBD1 might be the D (6 bases). The germline V gene has CDR1 LNHDA and CDR2 SQIVND (reference sequence). V lost 5 bases and J lost 4, with 11 bases in between. The CDR3 loop spans 13 amino acids. The CDR3: CASSQTGLTEAFF. The CDR3, as DNA: TGTGCCAGTAGTCAAACAGGGCTCACTGAAGCTTTCTTT.

J is TRBJ2-5 and V is TRBV28, with 10 positions matching TRBD2. CDR1 MDHEN and CDR2 SYDVKM come from the germline V gene. The CDR3 covers 16 residues. Trimming cost V 5 bases and J 3 bases; bases outside gene matches: 9. The CDR3: CASSGTGTSVKETQYF. The CDR3 nucleotides are TGTGCCAGCAGTGGGACCGGGACTAGCGTCAAAGAGACCCAGTACTTC.